A single sample gave rise to the 25 T cell receptor beta chains below, sequenced in a study of Graves' ophthalmopathy and Graves' hyperthyroidism. As the template, RNA transcripts were used to amplify TCR beta CDR3 regions. The authors performed first-round RT-PCR with HTBI primers and then a second-round multiplex PCR. MiXCR was run by TCRdb on the multiplex PCR reads, yielding one entry per CDR3 protein. The table lists more than 550,000 distinct CDR3 sequences, about two fifths of them singletons. Sequencing was carried out using peripheral blood. The source of these receptors is an adult man with Graves' ophthalmopathy.

In regard to this clonotype: Mismatch with germline at one junction end may stem from a read error. V is TRBV24-1 and J is TRBJ2-6, with D possibly being TRBD2 (6 bases). Germline CDR1 is KGHDR and CDR2 is SFDVKD. The CDR3 totals 8 residues. In nucleotides, the CDR3 is TGTGCCACCGGGGAGGAGCTGTTC. Encoded protein: CATGEELF.

This clonotype has only a few counts. The chain uses TRBV9 and TRBJ2-5; D is undetermined. Germline V gene sequence: CDR1 SGDLS, CDR2 YYNGEE. V lost 4 bases to trimming and J lost 2 bases, with 9 bases between them. The CDR3 has 13 residues. The CDR3 reads CASSLTAQETQYF. CDR3 sequence (DNA): TGTGCCAGCAGCCTAACAGCTCAAGAGACCCAGTACTTC.

This clonotype has ten or more counts. The chain has TRBV9 and TRBJ1-3; D may be TRBD1 (6 bases). Germline CDR1 SGDLS, CDR2 YYNGEE. The CDR3 loop spans 15 amino acids. Trimming shortened V by 4 bases and J by 3 bases, and 14 bases separated the two germline ends. The CDR3 is CASSPRETGGNTIYF. DNA of the CDR3: TGTGCCAGCAGCCCTAGGGAGACAGGTGGAAACACCATATATTTT.

The chain is built from TRBV29-1 and TRBJ2-7; 10 nucleotides line up with TRBD1. Trimming removed 8 bases from V and 5 bases from J; junction bases left unmatched: 9. The CDR3 runs 13 residues. Looked up from germline, CDR1 is SQVTM and CDR2 is ANQGSEA. The DNA of the CDR3 is TGCAGCCCGACTCGGGACAGGGGCCACGAGCAGTACTTC. Translation: CSPTRDRGHEQYF.

This clonotype was observed at least ten times. J is TRBJ1-1 and V is TRBV11-1, with 8 nucleotides matching TRBD1. The CDR3 consists of 14 residues. Germline-derived CDR1 and CDR2 are SGHAT and FQDESV (reference sequence). The junction had 2 bases not matched to a gene; V was cut back by 4 bases and J by 1 base. This CDR3 reads CASSSGQENTEAFF. CDR3 DNA: TGTGCCAGCAGCTCGGGACAGGAGAACACTGAAGCTTTCTTT.

This clonotype was found many times. The chain joins TRBV2 to TRBJ1-5; tentatively, D is TRBD1 (5 bases). CDR1 is SNHLY, CDR2 FYNNEI, per germline. The V end was cut by 2 bases, the J end by 4 bases, with 9 bases between. CDR3 length: 14 residues. The CDR3 DNA sequence: TGTGCCAGCAGTGAATGGGACGAGAATCAGCCCCAGCATTTT. Its protein is CASSEWDENQPQHF.

The V and J genes are TRBV29-1 and TRBJ1-2; D is uncertain. Germline values: CDR1 SQVTM, CDR2 ANQGSEA. The CDR3 covers 11 residues. The germline V and J ends were trimmed by 8 bases and 2 bases, with 9 bases remaining between them. The CDR3 sequence: CSSSGNYGYTF. In DNA, the CDR3 is TGCAGCTCCTCGGGAAACTATGGCTACACCTTC.

The chain uses TRBV9 and TRBJ1-1; D ambiguous. The CDR3 extends over 13 amino acids. CDR1 SGDLS and CDR2 YYNGEE come from the germline V gene. V dropped 0 bases and J dropped 9 bases, with 12 bases sitting between them. CDR3 protein: CASSVEGAGKAFF. CDR3 nucleotides: TGTGCCAGCAGCGTAGAGGGAGCGGGTAAAGCTTTCTTT. Drawing the rest from reference TRBV9 and TRBJ1-1, the complete variable domain is DSGVTQTPKHLITATGQRVTLRCSPRSGDLSVYWYQQSLDQGLQFLIQYYNGEERAKGNILERFSAQQFPDLHSELNLSSLELGDSALYFCASSVEGAGKAFFGQGTRLTVV.

The chain uses TRBV19 and TRBJ1-1; the D gene is possibly TRBD1 (6 bases). Germline V CDR1 and CDR2: LNHDA, SQIVND (reference sequence). This CDR3 is 14 amino acids long. V shed 2 bases and J shed 4 bases, with 11 bases lying between them. CDR3 DNA: TGTGCCAGTAGTATACAGGGGTCGGGCACTGAAGCTTTCTTT. Its protein product is CASSIQGSGTEAFF. Variable domain in full (rest from reference TRBV19 and TRBJ1-1): DGGITQSPKYLFRKEGQNVTLSCEQNLNHDAMYWYRQDPGQGLRLIYYSQIVNDFQKGDIAEGYSVSREKKESFPLTVTSAQKNPTAFYLCASSIQGSGTEAFFGQGTRLTVV.

Concerning this clonotype: One junction end does not reproduce the germline sequence, and a read error may be involved. This chain's CDR3 is CTSRDGDQPQHF. The CDR3 DNA follows: TGTACCAGCAGAGATGGTGATCAGCCCCAGCATTTT. The chain recombines TRBV25-1 with TRBJ1-5; D not certain. The CDR3 has 12 residues. CDR1 MGHDK and CDR2 SYGVNS come from the germline V gene.

This clonotype has more than one count but fewer than ten. V and J are TRBV19 and TRBJ2-7; D is possibly TRBD1 (6 bases). Trimming stripped 3 bases from V and 3 bases from J, with 12 bases between. Germline V CDR1 and CDR2: LNHDA, SQIVND (reference sequence). CDR3 length: 14 residues. CDR3 sequence reads: CASSITGHDYEQYF. The CDR3 nucleotides are TGTGCCAGTAGTATCACAGGGCACGACTACGAGCAGTACTTC.

This clonotype was detected a few times. The chain recombines TRBV4-3 with TRBJ1-2; TRBD1 is a possible D gene (5 bases). Germline V gives CDR1 LGHNA, CDR2 YSLEER. Trimming took 0 bases from V and 4 from J, leaving 15 bases between them. The CDR3 contains 16 residues. For the CDR3, the DNA is TGCGCCAGCAGCCAAGATAGAGCGGGGCCGCGCTATGGCTACACCTTC. Translated, it gives CASSQDRAGPRYGYTF.

The chain recombines TRBV29-1 with TRBJ1-4; 7 bases are shared with TRBD1. The CDR3 runs to 12 residues. Per the germline V gene, CDR1 is SQVTM and CDR2 is ANQGSEA. The CDR3 sequence is CSGQATNEKLFF. In DNA form, the CDR3 reads TGCAGTGGACAGGCAACTAATGAAAAACTGTTTTTT.

This clonotype was seen repeatedly, ten times or more. The chain couples TRBV29-1 to TRBJ1-2; no clear D gene. V was shortened by 1 base and J by 4 bases, with 16 bases between the two germline ends. Germline V gives CDR1 SQVTM, CDR2 ANQGSEA. The CDR3 sequence is 15 residues long. The CDR3 here is CSVEVWAVTAYGYTF. The CDR3 coding sequence is TGCAGCGTTGAAGTTTGGGCCGTTACGGCCTATGGCTACACCTTC.

The V gene is TRBV6-1, the J gene TRBJ2-6; D remains unclear. The CDR3 spans 16 residues. Trimming removed 7 bases from V and 1 base from J, with 14 bases in between. The germline gives CDR1 MNHNS, CDR2 SASEGT. The CDR3 bases are TGTGCCAGCACCGACGGCCGCCCTTCTGGGGCCAACGTCCTGACTTTC. Its protein is CASTDGRPSGANVLTF.

This rearrangement joins TRBV25-1 to TRBJ2-7; D possibly corresponds to TRBD2 (6 bases). The CDR3 consists of 13 residues. V was shortened by 8 bases and J by 3 bases, with 14 bases between the two germline ends. Germline V CDR1 and CDR2: MGHDK, SYGVNS. CDR3 amino acids: CASAGTGNYEQYF. The CDR3 nucleotides read TGTGCCAGCGCGGGGACGGGGAACTACGAGCAGTACTTC.

Comments on this clonotype: At one boundary the junction diverges from the germline segment, which might be a read error. The chain is built from TRBV10-3 and TRBJ1-1; D not resolved. In germline, CDR1 is ENHRY, CDR2 SYGVKD. CDR3 size: 14 residues. CDR3 sequence (DNA): TGTGCCAGCAGTGAAGAGGGATTGAACACTGAAGCTTTCTTT. The encoded protein is CASSEEGLNTEAFF.

In this sample, this clonotype turned up many times. This chain connects TRBV2 to TRBJ2-6, with a possible D match to TRBD1 (6 bases). The V gene lost 7 bases and the J gene lost 4 bases, with 17 bases spanning the gap. The CDR3 is 16 residues long. Germline CDR1 reads SNHLY; CDR2 reads FYNNEI. CDR3 coding DNA: TGTGCCAGCAACAGGGCCCCCGCAATAGGGGCCAACGTCCTGACTTTC. Its translation: CASNRAPAIGANVLTF.

This clonotype appeared many times. The chain has TRBV2 and TRBJ2-7, with TRBD1 identical over 8 bases. The CDR3 sequence is 12 residues long. V lost 8 bases and J lost 5; bases outside the gene matches: 5. Germline V gene lookup returns CDR1 SNHLY and CDR2 FYNNEI. The CDR3 reads CASQDRAHEQYF. The CDR3 bases are TGTGCCAGCCAGGACAGGGCCCACGAGCAGTACTTC. The full variable domain, in which reference TRBV2 and TRBJ2-7 provide the parts outside the CDR3, is EPEVTQTPSHQVTQMGQEVILRCVPISNHLYFYWYRQILGQKVEFLVSFYNNEISEKSEIFDDQFSVERPDGSNFTLKIRSTKLEDSAMYFCASQDRAHEQYFGPGTRLTVT.

A word on this clonotype: A clone one base away is much larger, so this may be a read error. The V and J genes are TRBV11-2 and TRBJ1-4; no firm D call. Trimming removed 6 bases at V and 5 bases at J, with 13 bases between. CDR1 is SGHAT and CDR2 is FQNNGV in the germline V gene. The CDR3 totals 14 residues. DNA of the CDR3: TGTGCCAGCAGTGACCTGACCCAAAATGAAAAACTGTTTTTT. Its protein product is CASSDLTQNEKLFF.

This sequence joins TRBV25-1 and TRBJ2-7; 12 positions agree with TRBD2. The CDR3 consists of 17 residues. With V trimmed by 8 bases and J by 2 bases, 13 bases remained unmatched. Germline V CDR1 and CDR2: MGHDK, SYGVNS. CDR3 sequence: CASSPVSSGREAYEQYF. As DNA, the CDR3 is TGTGCCAGCTCACCAGTGTCTAGCGGGAGGGAGGCCTACGAGCAGTACTTC.

This clonotype showed up just a few times. The V call is TRBV5-1, the J call TRBJ2-2, with D possibly being TRBD1 (5 bases). Trimming left V 4 bases short and J 0 bases short, with 13 bases between. The germline V gene encodes CDR1 SGHRS and CDR2 YFSETQ. The CDR3 is 16 residues long. CDR3 loop: CASSLQTASNTGELFF. DNA for the CDR3: TGCGCCAGCAGCCTCCAGACAGCCTCGAACACCGGGGAGCTGTTTTTT.

With regard to this clonotype: One junction end disagrees with the germline gene, perhaps due to a read error. The chain links TRBV29-1 to TRBJ2-5, with D unresolved. Germline values: CDR1 SQVTM, CDR2 ANQGSEA. The CDR3 extends over 14 amino acids. CDR3 nucleotide sequence: TGCAGCATTGACGATCCCATAACCGGGGAGACCCAGTACTTC. This sequence encodes CSIDDPITGETQYF.

A few counts support this clonotype. The rearrangement links TRBV19 to TRBJ2-2; tentatively, D is TRBD2 (5 bases). From germline, CDR1 is LNHDA and CDR2 SQIVND (reference sequence). Between the trimmed V and J ends, which lost 3 bases and 0 bases, there was a span of 8 bases. The CDR3 length is 15 residues. The CDR3 reads CASSIRRTNTGELFF. For the CDR3, the DNA is TGTGCCAGTAGTATTAGGAGGACGAACACCGGGGAGCTGTTTTTT.

This clonotype has a count of ten or more. This sequence joins TRBV2 and TRBJ1-5; TRBD1 might be the D (6 bases). The CDR3 sequence is 15 residues long. Germline-derived CDR1 and CDR2 are SNHLY and FYNNEI. Trimming pared 6 bases from V and 0 bases from J, leaving 12 bases between. Here the CDR3 reads CASRDRLYSNQPQHF. CDR3 sequence (DNA): TGTGCCAGCAGAGACAGGCTGTATAGCAATCAGCCCCAGCATTTT.